The 30 T cell receptor beta chains listed next were all sequenced from one sample in a study of cytomegalovirus exposure and HLA in healthy donors. Primers for the PCR totalled 60 Vbeta and 13 Jbeta. Sequenced by immunoSEQ multiplex PCR; TCRdb stores in-frame clones only, minus some. The table records about 190,000 clones, approximately 81% of them present only once. Material: PBMCs. The receptor source for this set is a woman aged 25 to 39 in good health and CMV-seronegative.

This chain joins TRBV19 and TRBJ2-5; D might be TRBD2 (6 bases). This CDR3 has 13 amino acids. CDR1 LNHDA and CDR2 SQIVND come from the germline V gene (reference sequence). Trimming shortened V by 5 bases and J by 2 bases, and 9 bases separated the two germline ends. The CDR3 protein is CASSAGLQETQYF. CDR3 bases: TGTGCCAGTAGTGCGGGACTTCAAGAGACCCAGTACTTC.

The chain couples TRBV30 to TRBJ2-7, with D unresolved. CDR1 and CDR2 (germline): GTSNPN, SVGIG (reference sequence). This CDR3 comprises 12 residues. Trimming shortened V by 2 bases and J by 2 bases, and 7 bases separated the two germline ends. The CDR3 DNA follows: TGTGCCTGGAGTAACACCCCCTACGAGCAGTACTTC. Protein: CAWSNTPYEQYF.

This clone appeared a few times. The chain couples TRBV4-1 to TRBJ2-2, with a weak D call TRBD2 (5 bases). V was cut by 6 bases and J by 0 bases, with 11 bases left in between. Germline CDR1 reads MGHRA; CDR2 reads YSYEKL. CDR3 length: 15 amino acids. The CDR3 here is CASRDLRTNTGELFF. CDR3 DNA sequence: TGCGCCAGCAGGGACTTGAGAACGAACACCGGGGAGCTGTTTTTT.

The chain joins TRBV6-5 to TRBJ2-1, with 7 bases lining up with TRBD2. The germline CDR1 and CDR2 sequences are MNHEY and SVGAGI. The V gene end was trimmed by 8 bases and the J gene end by 8 bases; junction bases not matched to a gene: 12. The CDR3 spans 14 residues. The CDR3 sequence is CASGRGRGIDEQFF. In DNA form, the CDR3 reads TGTGCCAGCGGCCGCGGGAGAGGAATAGATGAGCAGTTCTTC.

This clone is a singleton in its sample. The rearrangement uses TRBV6-5 and TRBJ1-2; 10 positions match TRBD1. The germline V gene encodes CDR1 MNHEY and CDR2 SVGAGI. V shed 2 bases and J 4 bases; nucleotides not matched to a gene: 4. The CDR3 loop spans 15 amino acids. CDR3 region: CASSYLTGGGYGYTF. The CDR3, as DNA: TGTGCCAGCAGTTACCTGACAGGGGGCGGCTATGGCTACACCTTC.

This clone has only a few counts. The chain employs TRBV6-5 and TRBJ1-5; TRBD1 matches 7 bases. The CDR3 runs 14 residues. Looked up from germline, CDR1 is MNHEY and CDR2 is SVGAGI. J was trimmed by 2 bases and V by 2 bases; bases with no gene match: 0. The CDR3 DNA is TGTGCCAGCAGTTACACAGGGGGCAATCAGCCCCAGCATTTT. This gives the protein CASSYTGGNQPQHF.

The V gene is TRBV19, the J gene TRBJ2-5, with 7 positions matching TRBD1. V gave up 5 bases and J gave up 5 bases; unmatched junction bases: 8. The V gene's germline CDR1 is LNHDA and CDR2 SQIVND (reference sequence). The CDR3 covers 14 residues. As DNA, the CDR3 is TGTGCCAGTAGTTCTACAGGGGATTGGGAGACCCAGTACTTC. It codes for CASSSTGDWETQYF.

As for this clone: At one end the junction does not follow the germline gene, possibly because of a read error. This chain connects TRBV7-9 to TRBJ1-4, with 7 positions matching TRBD1. The CDR3 sequence is 15 residues long. Germline values: CDR1 SEHNR, CDR2 FQNEAQ (reference sequence). CDR3 nucleotides: TGTTCCAGCAGCTCCCCGACAGGGTTGACAGAAAAACTGTTTTTT. This sequence encodes CSSSSPTGLTEKLFF.

This clone has more than one count but fewer than ten. The rearrangement uses TRBV7-2 and TRBJ2-5; D is unclear. Germline CDR1 is SGHTA and CDR2 is FQGNSA. V was trimmed by 6 bases and J by 1 base, leaving 15 bases between them. The CDR3 consists of 15 residues. CDR3 protein: CASSFQYGSQETQYF. CDR3 DNA sequence: TGTGCCAGCAGTTTTCAATACGGGTCCCAAGAGACCCAGTACTTC.

The chain couples TRBV7-9 to TRBJ2-1; possible D gene TRBD2, 6 bases. V lost 0 bases and J 3 bases, leaving 9 bases between the germline ends. The CDR3 runs 15 residues. CDR1 SEHNR and CDR2 FQNEAQ come from the germline V gene (reference sequence). The DNA for the CDR3 is TGTGCCAGCAGCTTAGCTTCGGGGGACTACAATGAGCAGTTCTTC. Residues: CASSLASGDYNEQFF.

The V gene is TRBV5-8, the J gene TRBJ1-3, with D maybe TRBD1 (6 bases). CDR3 length equals 15 residues. V was pared by 3 bases and J by 0 bases, with 10 bases between. Germline V CDR1 and CDR2: SGHTS, YDEGEE. CDR3 nucleotide sequence: TGTGCCAGCAGCTCTGCGGGGGCCTCTGGAAACACCATATATTTT. Amino acid sequence: CASSSAGASGNTIYF.

The CDR3 DNA reads as TGTGCCAGCAGTACCGGGACACCCCAAATGAACGAGCAGTACTTC. Translating it yields CASSTGTPQMNEQYF. The chain combines TRBV28 with TRBJ2-7; TRBD1 is a possible D gene (6 bases). Germline V gene sequence: CDR1 MDHEN, CDR2 SYDVKM. The V gene lost 5 bases and the J gene lost 5 bases, with 19 bases spanning the gap. The CDR3 extends over 15 amino acids.

This sequence joins TRBV9 and TRBJ2-2; no clear D. V lost 3 bases and J 0 bases, leaving 6 bases between the germline ends. The CDR3 is made up of 14 amino acids. Germline V CDR1 and CDR2: SGDLS, YYNGEE. The CDR3 here is CASSGQSNTGELFF. The CDR3 DNA reads as TGTGCCAGCAGCGGCCAGTCGAACACCGGGGAGCTGTTTTTT.

V usage is TRBV7-9 and J usage is TRBJ2-7; 7 nucleotides line up with TRBD1. V dropped 5 bases and J dropped 6; count of bases not matched to a gene: 4. CDR3 length: 12 amino acids. Germline assignment: CDR1 SEHNR and CDR2 FQNEAQ (reference sequence). CDR3 in amino acids: CASSLTGSEQYF. CDR3 in DNA: TGTGCCAGCAGCCTGACAGGGAGCGAGCAGTACTTC.

The J gene is TRBJ2-7, the V gene TRBV13, with D possibly being TRBD2 (10 bases). In germline, CDR1 is PRHDT, CDR2 FYEKMQ (reference sequence). The V and J ends lost 5 bases and 1 base respectively, with 24 bases between them. This CDR3 region has 18 residues. CDR3 residues: CASSGGQGNSGRSYEQYF. In DNA form, the CDR3 reads TGTGCCAGCAGCGGAGGACAGGGGAATAGCGGGAGGTCCTACGAGCAGTACTTC.

On this clone itself: A junction boundary mismatches the germline segment, possibly from a read error. This chain connects TRBV5-6 to TRBJ2-6, with a possible D match to TRBD1 (6 bases). This CDR3 comprises 14 residues. Germline V gives CDR1 SGHDT, CDR2 YYEEEE. CDR3 nucleotide sequence: TGTGCCAGCAGCCAGGGGTTTGGGGCCAACGGCCTGACTTTC. Its protein product is CASSQGFGANGLTF.

This chain links TRBV11-2 with TRBJ2-6, with a possible D match to TRBD1 (6 bases). Per the germline V gene, CDR1 is SGHAT and CDR2 is FQNNGV. Trimming took off 5 bases at V and 7 bases at J, with 12 bases between the two ends. The length of the CDR3 is 14 residues. The CDR3, as DNA: TGTGCCAGCAGCCTCCAGGGGCACGCCAACGTCCTGACTTTC. Residues: CASSLQGHANVLTF.

V and J are TRBV28 and TRBJ1-2; 9 bases are a match to TRBD1. Germline CDR1 reads MDHEN; CDR2 reads SYDVKM. This CDR3 is built from 15 residues. The V segment lost 1 base and the J segment 8 bases; nucleotides outside the gene matches: 8. CDR3 amino acids: CASSLFAGTGKGYTF. As DNA, the CDR3 is TGTGCCAGCAGTTTATTCGCCGGGACAGGGAAGGGCTACACCTTC.

The chain recombines TRBV19 with TRBJ2-2; 9 bases agree with TRBD1. The CDR3 totals 16 residues. The ends lost 5 bases at V and 5 bases at J; junction bases unmatched: 9. Germline V lookup: CDR1 LNHDA, CDR2 SQIVND (reference sequence). The DNA for the CDR3 is TGTGCCAGTAGTCGAACGGGACAGGGTAGGACCGGGGAGCTGTTTTTT. Its protein is CASSRTGQGRTGELFF.

The gene calls are TRBV7-2 and TRBJ2-7, with D tentatively TRBD2 (6 bases). Germline CDR1 is SGHTA and CDR2 is FQGNSA. The length of the CDR3 is 14 residues. Trimming cost V 5 bases and J 1 base, with 12 bases left between them. The CDR3 sequence: CASSPDYRSYEQYF. In DNA form, the CDR3 reads TGTGCCAGCAGCCCGGACTACCGGTCCTACGAGCAGTACTTC.

The genes are TRBV27 and TRBJ2-3; weak D call: TRBD2 (6 bases). CDR3 length equals 12 residues. Trimming took off 6 bases at V and 5 bases at J, with 9 bases between the two ends. CDR1 MNHEY and CDR2 SMNVEV come from the germline V gene (reference sequence). CDR3 sequence reads: CASRGGGDTQYF. The CDR3 DNA reads as TGTGCCAGCAGGGGAGGTGGAGATACGCAGTATTTT.

This clone turned up a few times. The CDR3 DNA reads TGTGCCAGCAGCCGCCTTGGGGGGGGCGCAGCAGGAAACACCATATATTTT. Residues: CASSRLGGGAAGNTIYF. The rearrangement joins TRBV7-6 to TRBJ1-3; tentative D call: TRBD1 (6 bases). This CDR3 contains 17 residues. The V end was cut by 5 bases, the J end by 4 bases, with 21 bases between. In germline, CDR1 is SGHVS, CDR2 FNYEAQ.

The rearrangement links TRBV6-5 to TRBJ2-7, with 7 bases lining up with TRBD2. Looked up from germline, CDR1 is MNHEY and CDR2 is SVGAGI. V lost 2 bases, J lost 0 bases, and 7 bases stayed unmatched. The CDR3 has 16 amino acids. The CDR3 loop is CASSYIGLADSYEQYF. CDR3 in DNA: TGTGCCAGCAGTTACATCGGGCTAGCGGACTCCTACGAGCAGTACTTC.

In its sample, this clone was seen a few times. This rearrangement joins TRBV5-1 to TRBJ1-1, with 7 positions matching TRBD1. From germline, CDR1 is SGHRS and CDR2 YFSETQ. J lost 2 bases, V lost 4 bases, and 5 bases had no gene match. This CDR3 is 14 amino acids long. As DNA, the CDR3 is TGCGCCAGCAGCCCCGGACAGGTCAACACTGAAGCTTTCTTT. Translation: CASSPGQVNTEAFF.

Here the CDR3 reads CASSTVTGELFF. For the CDR3, the DNA is TGTGCCAGTAGTACCGTCACCGGGGAGCTGTTTTTT. The chain uses TRBV19 and TRBJ2-2; no clear D gene. V was shortened by 4 bases and J by 4 bases, with 4 bases between the two germline ends. Germline values: CDR1 LNHDA, CDR2 SQIVND (reference sequence). There are 12 residues in the CDR3.

The chain links TRBV19 to TRBJ2-7; D ambiguous. Germline CDR1 reads LNHDA; CDR2 reads SQIVND (reference sequence). The CDR3 sequence is 15 residues long. The V end was cut by 0 bases, the J end by 2 bases, with 11 bases between. CDR3 region: CASSIDRGSPYEQYF. CDR3 bases: TGTGCCAGTAGTATAGATCGAGGATCACCCTACGAGCAGTACTTC.

The chain employs TRBV28 and TRBJ2-7; 8 bases align to TRBD2. Germline CDR1 is MDHEN and CDR2 is SYDVKM. After removal of 5 bases from V and 4 bases from J, the junction contained 10 bases not matched to a gene. CDR3 length equals 15 residues. The chain's CDR3 is CASSRAGVGSYEQYF. In nucleotides, the CDR3 is TGTGCCAGCAGTAGAGCGGGAGTCGGATCTTACGAGCAGTACTTC.

The chain couples TRBV28 to TRBJ2-7; 7 bases map to TRBD2. V lost 11 bases and J lost 5; bases outside the gene matches: 12. Germline lookup yields CDR1 MDHEN and CDR2 SYDVKM. CDR3 length equals 13 residues. Here the CDR3 reads CAGRASAQHEQYF. The CDR3 DNA is TGTGCCGGGAGGGCTAGCGCCCAGCACGAGCAGTACTTC.

The rearrangement joins TRBV7-9 to TRBJ2-7; 7 bases line up with TRBD1. This CDR3 has 14 amino acids. CDR1 is SEHNR and CDR2 is FQNEAQ in the germline V gene (reference sequence). V shed 4 bases and J 3 bases; nucleotides not matched to a gene: 6. This CDR3 reads CASSSRDRVYEQYF. The CDR3 bases are TGTGCCAGCAGCTCCCGGGACAGAGTCTACGAGCAGTACTTC.

The CDR3 region has the DNA TGCGCCAGCAGCCAAGATCTCACAGACTACAATGAGCAGTTCTTC. This codes for CASSQDLTDYNEQFF. The genes are TRBV4-3 and TRBJ2-1, with D hard to call. The CDR3 runs 15 residues. Looked up from germline, CDR1 is LGHNA and CDR2 is YSLEER. Deletions cut 0 bases from V and 3 bases from J, with 9 bases between.